The 22 T cell receptor beta chains below were found in one sample sequenced in a study of early T cells in non-severe SARS-CoV-2 infection. One entry per CDR3 protein, called by TCRdb with MiXCR from the 5' RACE reads. The table shows about 90,000 distinct CDR3 sequences, with 10% to 15% occurring only once. The sequences come from whole blood, collected at baseline. These receptors all stem from an adult who was a healthcare worker with PCR-confirmed SARS-CoV-2 infection or an uninfected control (not recorded which).

The chain couples TRBV5-5 to TRBJ1-5; possibly TRBD1 for D (5 bases). The CDR3 loop spans 15 amino acids. Germline CDR1 SGHKS, CDR2 YYEKEE (reference sequence). Deletions cut 0 bases from V and 3 bases from J, with 10 bases between. Written as DNA, the CDR3 is TGTGCCAGCAGCTTGGGGGACTCGGACAATCAGCCCCAGCATTTT. Encoded protein: CASSLGDSDNQPQHF.

Many counts were recorded for this clonotype. This chain joins TRBV18 and TRBJ2-7, with D possibly called TRBD1 or TRBD2 (5 bases each). The V end was cut by 3 bases, the J end by 4 bases, with 13 bases between. The CDR3 has 14 amino acids. In germline, CDR1 is KGHSH, CDR2 LQKENI. The CDR3 is CASSPTGTAYEQYF. The CDR3 DNA reads as TGTGCCAGCTCACCGACCGGGACGGCATACGAGCAGTACTTC.

This clonotype was counted many times. The J gene is TRBJ2-1, the V gene TRBV3-1, with 14 positions matching TRBD2. Germline V gene lookup returns CDR1 LGHDT and CDR2 YNNKEL (reference sequence). The V and J ends lost 1 base and 9 bases, in that order; junction bases with no gene match: 5. The CDR3 has 16 residues. The DNA for the CDR3 is TGTGCCAGCAGCCAAGGGGGACTAGCGGGAGAGGTTGAGCAGTTCTTC. This encodes CASSQGGLAGEVEQFF.

In this sample, this clonotype turned up many times. CDR3: CASSLKLAGDTGELFF. For the CDR3, the DNA is TGCGCCAGCAGCTTAAAACTAGCGGGAGACACCGGGGAGCTGTTTTTT. This chain connects TRBV5-1 to TRBJ2-2; 11 bases are a match to TRBD2. The CDR3 consists of 16 residues. Germline CDR1 is SGHRS and CDR2 is YFSETQ. V lost 2 bases, J lost 3 bases, and 3 bases stayed unmatched.

This chain joins TRBV10-1 and TRBJ2-5, with 7 nucleotides matching TRBD1. The length of the CDR3 is 13 residues. The V gene end was trimmed by 4 bases and the J gene end by 3 bases; junction bases not matched to a gene: 2. Germline-derived CDR1 and CDR2 are WNHNN and SYGVQD (reference sequence). The CDR3 loop reads CASSGDREETQYF. The CDR3 nucleotides read TGCGCCAGCAGTGGGGACAGAGAAGAGACCCAGTACTTC.

This clonotype was picked up many times. The CDR3 protein is CSALVAGARSTDTQYF. CDR3 in DNA: TGCAGTGCTCTAGTAGCCGGGGCCCGATCCACAGATACGCAGTATTTT. This chain uses TRBV20-1 with TRBJ2-3; D could derive from TRBD1 or TRBD2 (5 bases each). CDR1 is DFQATT, CDR2 SNEGSKA, per germline (reference sequence). Deletions cut 5 bases from V and 2 bases from J, with 20 bases between. There are 16 residues in the CDR3.

In this sample, this clonotype turned up a few times. The chain is built from TRBV6-5 and TRBJ1-4; weak D call: TRBD1 (6 bases). Trimming cost V 2 bases and J 0 bases, with 7 bases left between them. The CDR3 length is 15 residues. Germline loops: CDR1 MNHEY, CDR2 SVGAGI. The CDR3 loop is CASSYEGATNEKLFF. The CDR3 bases are TGTGCCAGCAGTTACGAGGGGGCAACTAATGAAAAACTGTTTTTT.

This chain joins TRBV2 and TRBJ2-1; the D gene is possibly TRBD2 (6 bases). Germline assignment: CDR1 SNHLY and CDR2 FYNNEI. The CDR3 spans 15 residues. Trimming shortened V by 3 bases and J by 3 bases, and 12 bases separated the two germline ends. CDR3 sequence: CASSEGLIIYNEQFF. CDR3 nucleotides: TGTGCCAGCAGTGAGGGACTCATAATCTACAATGAGCAGTTCTTC.

This chain joins TRBV7-3 and TRBJ2-3; D may be TRBD2 (6 bases). CDR1 is SGHTA, CDR2 FQGTGA, per germline. V was shortened by 5 bases and J by 4 bases, with 22 bases between the two germline ends. This CDR3 has 17 residues. The CDR3 sequence: CASSQSTSGVGPDTQYF. The CDR3 region has the DNA TGTGCCAGCAGCCAATCGACTAGTGGGGTAGGGCCAGATACGCAGTATTTT.

The V gene is TRBV7-2, the J gene TRBJ1-6; TRBD1 matches 7 bases. This CDR3 has 15 residues. CDR1 and CDR2 from the germline V gene are SGHTA and FQGNSA. Trimming removed 6 bases from V and 6 bases from J; junction bases left unmatched: 8. The CDR3 DNA reads TGTGCCAGCAGGGCCCTGACAGGGTTTAATTCACCCCTCCACTTT. It yields the protein CASRALTGFNSPLHF. The full variable domain, in which reference TRBV7-2 and TRBJ1-6 provide the parts outside the CDR3, is GAGVSQSPSNKVTEKGKDVELRCDPISGHTALYWYRQSLGQGLEFLIYFQGNSAPDKSGLPSDRFSAERTGGSVSTLTIQRTQQEDSAVYLCASRALTGFNSPLHFGNGTRLTVT.

This sequence joins TRBV4-1 and TRBJ1-1; D is unclear. The CDR3 runs to 15 residues. Germline V gene data show CDR1 as MGHRA and CDR2 as YSYEKL. With 0 bases removed from V and 0 bases from J, the gap between germline ends came to 8 bases. The CDR3 protein is CASSQEWGLNTEAFF. DNA of the CDR3: TGCGCCAGCAGCCAAGAATGGGGTTTGAACACTGAAGCTTTCTTT.

The V and J genes are TRBV10-3 and TRBJ2-7, with a tentative D call TRBD2 (8 bases). The germline V and J ends were trimmed by 11 bases and 6 bases, with 20 bases remaining between them. Germline CDR1 and CDR2: ENHRY and SYGVKD. The CDR3 contains 13 residues. The CDR3 sequence: CAHTGGGESEQYF. CDR3 in DNA: TGTGCCCACACGGGAGGGGGCGAGTCCGAGCAGTACTTC.

A few counts support this clonotype. V gene TRBV4-2 combines with J gene TRBJ2-7, with TRBD2 matching 8 bases. V lost 6 bases and J lost 2; bases outside the gene matches: 6. The CDR3 is 14 amino acids. Looked up from germline, CDR1 is LGHNA and CDR2 is YNFKEQ. The CDR3 here is CASSPLAGPYEQYF. Written as DNA, the CDR3 is TGTGCCAGCAGTCCCCTAGCGGGCCCCTACGAGCAGTACTTC.

The genes are TRBV9 and TRBJ2-2; 9 nucleotides line up with TRBD1. This CDR3 contains 18 residues. Germline lookup yields CDR1 SGDLS and CDR2 YYNGEE. V lost 3 bases and J lost 5; bases outside the gene matches: 14. CDR3 nucleotides: TGTGCCAGCAGCGCCCTCCAACCGGGACAGGGCCAAACCGGGGAGCTGTTTTTT. It yields the protein CASSALQPGQGQTGELFF.

This clonotype has at least ten counts. This sequence joins TRBV5-5 and TRBJ2-5; D unclear. With 0 bases removed from V and 1 base from J, the gap between germline ends came to 4 bases. Germline values: CDR1 SGHKS, CDR2 YYEKEE (reference sequence). This CDR3 has 13 residues. Here the CDR3 reads CASSLEGQETQYF. CDR3 coding DNA: TGTGCCAGCAGCTTGGAGGGCCAAGAGACCCAGTACTTC. The whole variable domain, remainder taken from reference TRBV5-5 and TRBJ2-5, is DAGVTQSPTHLIKTRGQQVTLRCSPISGHKSVSWYQQVLGQGPQFIFQYYEKEERGRGNFPDRFSARQFPNYSSELNVNALLLGDSALYLCASSLEGQETQYFGPGTRLLVL.

This clonotype was observed at least ten times. The chain joins TRBV27 to TRBJ2-1; 7 bases match TRBD2. The germline V gene has CDR1 MNHEY and CDR2 SMNVEV (reference sequence). Trimming at V came to 5 bases and at J to 9 bases, leaving 10 bases not matched to a gene. The CDR3 length is 14 residues. CDR3 nucleotide sequence: TGTGCCAGCAGTCCTCTAGCGGCCACAGGTGAGCAGTTCTTC. It is translated as CASSPLAATGEQFF.

The rearrangement uses TRBV28 and TRBJ1-2; D perhaps matches TRBD1 (6 bases). This CDR3 is built from 12 residues. Germline V gene data show CDR1 as MDHEN and CDR2 as SYDVKM. Between the trimmed V and J ends, which lost 7 bases and 8 bases, there was a span of 14 bases. This CDR3 reads CASTLPGGGYTF. CDR3 coding DNA: TGTGCCAGCACCTTACCCGGGGGCGGCTACACCTTC.

This rearrangement joins TRBV10-3 to TRBJ2-7; the D call may be TRBD1 or TRBD2 (5 bases each). Trimming removed 2 bases at V and 7 bases at J, with 15 bases between. The CDR3 contains 14 residues. Germline V gene sequence: CDR1 ENHRY, CDR2 SYGVKD. The CDR3 nucleotides are TGTGCCATCAGTGAGCGGGACCCGTGGGGGGAGCAGTACTTC. Amino acids: CAISERDPWGEQYF.

This clonotype appeared many times. The junction differs from germline at one of its ends, possibly a read error. This chain links TRBV27 with TRBJ2-1, with 7 bases matching TRBD2. The CDR3 loop spans 16 amino acids. Germline V CDR1 and CDR2: MNHEY, SMNVEV (reference sequence). The CDR3 DNA follows: TGTGCCAGCAGTTCTAGCCAAGGGAGGGCCTATAATGAGCAGTTCTTC. This encodes CASSSSQGRAYNEQFF.

The rearrangement joins TRBV7-2 to TRBJ1-1; D gene uncertain. The CDR3 is 15 amino acids. Trimming left V 1 base short and J 1 base short, with 10 bases between. Germline V gene lookup returns CDR1 SGHTA and CDR2 FQGNSA. DNA for the CDR3: TGTGCCAGCAGCTTAGATTTGGGTCCGAACACTGAAGCTTTCTTT. Its translation: CASSLDLGPNTEAFF. The full variable domain, with the rest looked up from reference TRBV7-2 and TRBJ1-1, is GAGVSQSPSNKVTEKGKDVELRCDPISGHTALYWYRQSLGQGLEFLIYFQGNSAPDKSGLPSDRFSAERTGGSVSTLTIQRTQQEDSAVYLCASSLDLGPNTEAFFGQGTRLTVV.

The J gene is TRBJ1-5, the V gene TRBV6-6; TRBD1 matches 7 bases. The CDR3 totals 15 residues. J gave up 7 bases and V 4 bases, and 10 bases lay outside the gene matches. Germline V CDR1 and CDR2: MNHNY, SVGAGI (reference sequence). CDR3 sequence (DNA): TGTGCCAGCAGTTCCCCCGGGACAGTTAGGCAGCCCCAGCATTTT. Amino acid sequence: CASSSPGTVRQPQHF.

V usage is TRBV12-5 and J usage is TRBJ1-1; the D gene is possibly TRBD1 (5 bases). V shed 5 bases and J shed 5 bases, with 18 bases lying between them. Germline loops: CDR1 LGHNT, CDR2 FRNRAP. This CDR3 has 15 amino acids. The CDR3 region has the DNA TGTGCTAGTGGTACGCCAGGGTATCGTGGGACTGAAGCTTTCTTT. It encodes CASGTPGYRGTEAFF.